This TCR beta chain was documented in a study of blood T cells in healthy people across ages. Study-wide findings and caveats: Since the PBMCs were unsorted, naive and antigen-experienced cells could not be conclusively compared.

A J-beta primer mix and a sample-barcoded 5' primer were used in a second PCR of about 7 to 12 cycles. Researchers report that a template-switch adaptor with 12 random nucleotides tagged each cDNA molecule. TCRdb analysed the 5' RACE reads with MiXCR anew, one entry per CDR3 protein. The sample holds approximately 1,000,000 distinct CDR3 sequences; 35% to 50% are singletons and the top ten take 18%. V was clipped by 5 bases and J by 6 bases, with 22 bases between them. The CDR3 sequence is 16 residues long. Germline CDR1 is MNHNY and CDR2 is SVGAGI (reference sequence). Every sample had a minimum of 6.5 million PBMCs isolated. Concerning this clonotype: Its target is not known.

This TCR came from a woman aged 55-69 years in good health. The chain couples TRBV6-6 to TRBJ1-2; the D gene is possibly TRBD1 (6 bases). The sequencing sample was made of blood. In nucleotides, the CDR3 is TGTGCCAGCAGTAAACCCGGACAGCCCATGGACGATGGCTACACCTTC. This codes for CASSKPGQPMDDGYTF.